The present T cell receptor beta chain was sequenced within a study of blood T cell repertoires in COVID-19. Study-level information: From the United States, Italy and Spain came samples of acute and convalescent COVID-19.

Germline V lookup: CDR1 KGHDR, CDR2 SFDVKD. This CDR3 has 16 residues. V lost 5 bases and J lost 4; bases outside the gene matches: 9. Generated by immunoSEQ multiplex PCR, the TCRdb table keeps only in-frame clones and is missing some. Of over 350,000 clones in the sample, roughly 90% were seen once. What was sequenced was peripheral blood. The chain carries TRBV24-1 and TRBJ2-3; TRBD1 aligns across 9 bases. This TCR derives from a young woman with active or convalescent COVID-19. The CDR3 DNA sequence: TGTGCCACCAGTGGTCCTCCGGGACAGGGTTCAGATACGCAGTATTTT. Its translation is CATSGPPGQGSDTQYF.